This passage covers 20 T cell receptor beta chains from one sample sequenced in a study of T cell responses to AZD1222 COVID-19 vaccine. The assay was immunoSEQ multiplex PCR, and TCRdb's table has in-frame clones only and misses some. The sample shows 120,000 to 150,000 clones, 93% of them seen only once. This sample comprised peripheral blood, obtained on day 0 of AZD1222 vaccination. All receptors derive from an adult in good health.

The chain combines TRBV5-4 with TRBJ2-6; D is uncertain. The V end lost 0 bases, the J end lost 0 bases, and 13 bases lay between the germline ends. The CDR3 is 18 residues long. The germline V gene has CDR1 SGHNT and CDR2 YYREEE (reference sequence). The CDR3 bases are TGTGCCAGCAGCTTGGGGGGTAGGGCCAGCTCTGGGGCCAACGTCCTGACTTTC. The encoded protein is CASSLGGRASSGANVLTF.

This clone was observed a single time. The V and J genes are TRBV9 and TRBJ2-2; 12 nucleotides match TRBD2. V trimming: 0 bases; J trimming: 1 base; junction bases outside the gene matches: 4. CDR3 size: 18 residues. Germline values: CDR1 SGDLS, CDR2 YYNGEE. The CDR3 is CASSVGLAGAKNTGELFF. As DNA, the CDR3 is TGTGCCAGCAGCGTAGGACTAGCGGGAGCGAAGAACACCGGGGAGCTGTTTTTT.

The chain is built from TRBV7-8 and TRBJ2-7; 9 positions agree with TRBD1. The CDR3 runs 15 residues. V shed 0 bases, J shed 5 bases, and the junction held 5 bases outside the gene matches. Germline values: CDR1 SGHVS, CDR2 FQNEAQ. The CDR3 is CASSLAGTGINEQYF. The CDR3 coding sequence is TGTGCCAGCAGCTTAGCCGGGACAGGGATCAACGAGCAGTACTTC.

The rearrangement links TRBV7-3 to TRBJ2-2; D is uncertain. The germline V and J ends were trimmed by 4 bases and 7 bases, with 7 bases remaining between them. This CDR3 has 12 amino acids. Germline V gene sequence: CDR1 SGHTA, CDR2 FQGTGA. The DNA of the CDR3 is TGTGCCAGCAGCTGGCCCGGCGGGGAGCTGTTTTTT. As protein: CASSWPGGELFF.

This sequence joins TRBV7-6 and TRBJ1-4; D remains ambiguous. Trimming pared 5 bases from V and 0 bases from J, leaving 13 bases between. The CDR3 is made up of 16 amino acids. CDR1 and CDR2 from the germline V gene are SGHVS and FNYEAQ. CDR3 region: CASSRERQSTNEKLFF. In DNA, the CDR3 is TGTGCCAGCAGCAGAGAGAGGCAGTCAACTAATGAAAAACTGTTTTTT. Using reference TRBV7-6 and TRBJ1-4 for the parts outside the CDR3, the full variable domain is GAGVSQSPRYKVTKRGQDVALRCDPISGHVSLYWYRQALGQGPEFLTYFNYEAQQDKSGLPNDRFSAERPEGSISTLTIQRTEQRDSAMYRCASSRERQSTNEKLFFGSGTQLSVL.

The rearrangement links TRBV18 to TRBJ1-2; a possible D gene is TRBD1 (5 bases). CDR3 length: 15 amino acids. Trimming cost V 3 bases and J 4 bases, with 15 bases left between them. Germline V gene sequence: CDR1 KGHSH, CDR2 LQKENI. CDR3 bases: TGTGCCAGCTCACCGCCTCCGGGACCTCCCTATGGCTACACCTTC. Its protein is CASSPPPGPPYGYTF. The entire variable domain, with the rest obtained from reference TRBV18 and TRBJ1-2, is as follows: NAGVMQNPRHLVRRRGQEARLRCSPMKGHSHVYWYRQLPEEGLKFMVYLQKENIIDESGMPKERFSAEFPKEGPSILRIQQVVRGDSAAYFCASSPPPGPPYGYTFGSGTRLTVV.

The chain uses TRBV6-2 or TRBV6-3 and TRBJ2-7; possibly TRBD2 for D (6 bases). Trimming stripped 4 bases from V and 2 bases from J, with 15 bases between. The CDR3 covers 15 residues. Germline lookup yields CDR1 MNHEY and CDR2 SVGEGT. The CDR3 reads CASSLFSGATYEQYF. Here the CDR3 DNA reads TGTGCCAGCAGTTTGTTTAGCGGCGCGACCTACGAGCAGTACTTC.

The genes are TRBV9 and TRBJ2-5; 10 bases line up with TRBD2. The CDR3 totals 15 residues. The germline V gene encodes CDR1 SGDLS and CDR2 YYNGEE. V dropped 4 bases and J dropped 11; count of bases not matched to a gene: 14. For the CDR3, the DNA is TGTGCCAGCAGCTCTACCCCCCTAGCGGGAGCGGAACAGTACTTC. It is translated as CASSSTPLAGAEQYF.

This clone was detected only a few times. The chain recombines TRBV15 with TRBJ1-3; D gene ambiguous. Between the trimmed V and J ends, which lost 0 bases and 3 bases, there was a span of 9 bases. Germline V gene lookup returns CDR1 LNHNV and CDR2 YYDKDF (reference sequence). This CDR3 is 15 amino acids long. CDR3 loop: CATSREKGGGNTIYF. The CDR3 DNA reads TGTGCCACCAGCAGAGAAAAGGGCGGTGGAAACACCATATATTTT.

This chain joins TRBV28 and TRBJ2-3; 9 nucleotides line up with TRBD1. The CDR3 is made up of 15 amino acids. Per the germline V gene, CDR1 is MDHEN and CDR2 is SYDVKM. Trimming at V came to 5 bases and at J to 4 bases, leaving 7 bases not matched to a gene. CDR3 residues: CASSARDRVADTQYF. Written as DNA, the CDR3 is TGTGCCAGCAGTGCCCGGGACAGGGTAGCAGATACGCAGTATTTT.

The V call is TRBV18, the J call TRBJ2-7; D call uncertain. The CDR3 totals 12 residues. Between the trimmed V and J ends, which lost 3 bases and 2 bases, there was a span of 5 bases. Germline V gene lookup returns CDR1 KGHSH and CDR2 LQKENI. The CDR3 reads CASSPVTYEQYF. The CDR3 bases are TGTGCCAGCTCACCCGTAACCTACGAGCAGTACTTC.

The chain employs TRBV19 and TRBJ1-5; 8 nucleotides line up with TRBD1. V gave up 6 bases and J gave up 3 bases; unmatched junction bases: 10. Germline V gives CDR1 LNHDA, CDR2 SQIVND (reference sequence). This CDR3 is built from 16 residues. CDR3 sequence reads: CASRPPGTGYNQPQHF. CDR3 nucleotides: TGTGCCAGTAGACCTCCCGGGACAGGTTACAATCAGCCCCAGCATTTT.

The chain employs TRBV7-9 and TRBJ2-7; 11 nucleotides match TRBD2. Germline CDR1 is SEHNR and CDR2 is FQNEAQ (reference sequence). The ends lost 4 bases at V and 6 bases at J; junction bases unmatched: 11. The CDR3 has 16 residues. The CDR3 region is CASSSIAGGPVGEQYF. In DNA form, the CDR3 reads TGTGCCAGCAGCTCGATAGCGGGAGGGCCTGTTGGCGAGCAGTACTTC.

The chain has TRBV6-6 and TRBJ2-1; 7 bases agree with TRBD1. The CDR3 has 15 amino acids. Germline V gene sequence: CDR1 MNHNY, CDR2 SVGAGI (reference sequence). The V segment lost 5 bases and the J segment 7 bases; nucleotides outside the gene matches: 11. The CDR3 is CASSTPTGRSNEQFF. The CDR3 bases are TGTGCCAGCAGTACCCCGACAGGGCGCTCGAATGAGCAGTTCTTC.

A single count supports this clone. The rearrangement links TRBV4-3 to TRBJ2-7, with a possible D match to TRBD2 (6 bases). Trimming shortened V by 0 bases and J by 1 base, and 10 bases separated the two germline ends. Germline assignment: CDR1 LGHNA and CDR2 YSLEER. This CDR3 has 15 amino acids. Written as DNA, the CDR3 is TGCGCCAGCAGCCAAGATTGGGGGGAATCCTACGAGCAGTACTTC. Its translation is CASSQDWGESYEQYF.

The chain employs TRBV6-5 and TRBJ1-1, with 9 nucleotides matching TRBD1. The trim removed 1 base at V and 4 bases at J, leaving 4 bases unmatched. Per germline, CDR1 MNHEY and CDR2 SVGAGI. The CDR3 extends over 15 amino acids. The CDR3: CASSYLQGAATEAFF. CDR3 in DNA: TGTGCCAGCAGTTACTTACAGGGGGCGGCCACTGAAGCTTTCTTT.

DNA for the CDR3: TGTGCCAGCAGTTCCAGGGATTATGGCTACACCTTC. Residues: CASSSRDYGYTF. The chain links TRBV6-5 to TRBJ1-2, with D perhaps matching TRBD1 (5 bases). Between the trimmed V and J ends, which lost 4 bases and 5 bases, there was a span of 8 bases. The CDR3 loop spans 12 amino acids. CDR1 and CDR2 (germline): MNHEY, SVGAGI.

The chain uses TRBV7-9 and TRBJ1-4; D remains unclear. The V end lost 1 base, the J end lost 7 bases, and 4 bases lay between the germline ends. CDR1 and CDR2 (germline): SEHNR, FQNEAQ (reference sequence). CDR3 size: 12 residues. The CDR3 coding sequence is TGTGCCAGCAGCTTAGGGCCTGAAAAACTGTTTTTT. As protein: CASSLGPEKLFF. Using reference TRBV7-9 and TRBJ1-4 for the parts outside the CDR3, the full variable domain is DTGVSQNPRHKITKRGQNVTFRCDPISEHNRLYWYRQTLGQGPEFLTYFQNEAQLEKSRLLSDRFSAERPKGSFSTLEIQRTEQGDSAMYLCASSLGPEKLFFGSGTQLSVL.

The rearrangement uses TRBV2 and TRBJ1-1; D is unresolved. Trimming removed 7 bases at V and 0 bases at J, with 18 bases between. Looked up from germline, CDR1 is SNHLY and CDR2 is FYNNEI. The CDR3 has 16 residues. The CDR3 reads CASTDQQRVMNTEAFF. The DNA of the CDR3 is TGTGCCAGCACAGATCAACAGCGGGTGATGAACACTGAAGCTTTCTTT.

This rearrangement joins TRBV14 to TRBJ1-1, with a possible D match to TRBD1 (6 bases). V lost 1 base to trimming and J lost 10 bases, with 13 bases between them. Looked up from germline, CDR1 is SGHDN and CDR2 is FVKESK. The CDR3 length is 13 residues. CDR3 coding DNA: TGTGCCAGCAGCCAAGTTAAGGGGGGACGAGCTTTCTTT. It specifies CASSQVKGGRAFF.